The T cell receptor (beta chain) under discussion was sequenced for a study of neurological immune-mediated disorders. For sorted libraries, the input was around 1 million CD4+ or CD8+ T cells. This clonotype has ten or more counts. As yet, its antigen is unknown. Germline CDR1 and CDR2: SGHTA and FQGNSA. This CDR3 comprises 15 residues. V shed 2 bases, J shed 12 bases, and the junction held 11 bases outside the gene matches. With 10-nucleotide random UMIs, 5'RACE was used to make the cDNA. Each CDR3 protein gets one entry after TCRdb re-called the 5' RACE reads with MiXCR. The sample contains under 50,000 distinct CDR3 sequences, roughly 11% of which appear only once. Findings and limits, study-wide: The absence of shared CDR3 amino acid sequences among expanded clones across subjects suggests private repertoires in all groups. The greatest TCR clonal expansion appeared in HTLV-1-associated myelopathy and the smallest, falling below healthy controls, in multiple sclerosis.

The sequencing input was CD4+ T cells from blood. The chain has TRBV7-2 and TRBJ2-4, with 9 bases aligning to TRBD2. The receptor comes from a woman under 40 with HTLV-1-associated myelopathy (HAM/TSP). CDR3 residues: CASSLNGGGAPPQYF. CDR3 DNA: TGTGCCAGCAGCTTAAATGGCGGGGGGGCCCCCCCTCAGTACTTC.